Included here is one TCR beta chain sequence, with context. Sequencing was performed with immunoSEQ multiplex PCR; in TCRdb, only in-frame clones are kept and a portion is missing. Among tens of thousands of clones listed, under 90% were seen once. This entry comes from a study of OX40 agonist ivuxolimab in advanced cancers. V dropped 6 bases and J dropped 0 bases, with 9 bases sitting between them. The CDR3 has 14 amino acids. CDR1 LNHDA and CDR2 SQIVND come from the germline V gene (reference sequence). The chain recombines TRBV19 with TRBJ1-5; D remains ambiguous. This sequence originates from an adult with an advanced solid tumor such as melanoma, head and neck, liver or kidney cancer. Source: CD4+ or CD8+ T cells sorted from blood, taken in a trial of the OX40 agonist ivuxolimab. The CDR3 region is CASSRGDSNQPQHF. The CDR3 DNA follows: TGTGCCAGTAGCAGAGGAGATAGCAATCAGCCCCAGCATTTT.